One sample yielded the 32 T cell receptor beta chains listed below, sequenced in a study of cytomegalovirus exposure and HLA in healthy donors. Assay: immunoSEQ multiplex PCR; the TCRdb copy retains only in-frame clones and omits some. The data contain 60,000 to 65,000 clones, about 95% of them singletons. The source material was PBMCs. The receptors here all came from a young woman in good health and CMV-seronegative.

The V gene is TRBV4-3, the J gene TRBJ2-7; D is possibly TRBD1 (7 bases). The germline gives CDR1 LGHNA, CDR2 YSLEER. V lost 0 bases to trimming and J lost 3 bases, with 12 bases between them. The CDR3 is made up of 15 amino acids. The CDR3, as DNA: TGCGCCAGCAGCCAAGAATCCAGGGGGGACTACGAGCAGTACTTC. Translation: CASSQESRGDYEQYF.

The chain employs TRBV28 and TRBJ1-2; D is possibly TRBD1 (6 bases). From germline, CDR1 is MDHEN and CDR2 SYDVKM. V was clipped by 10 bases and J by 9 bases, with 21 bases between them. This CDR3 contains 13 residues. CDR3 DNA: TGTGCCACCAAACTAACAGGGTGGTATCGCTACACCTTC. This gives the protein CATKLTGWYRYTF.

V usage is TRBV2 and J usage is TRBJ2-2; 9 bases are a match to TRBD2. This CDR3 spans 18 amino acids. From germline, CDR1 is SNHLY and CDR2 FYNNEI. Trimming at V came to 6 bases and at J to 3 bases, leaving 14 bases not matched to a gene. The CDR3 bases are TGTGCCAGCAGCGGCAGGCGGGGCGGGAGGGTTGACACCGGGGAGCTGTTTTTT. It specifies CASSGRRGGRVDTGELFF.

The chain uses TRBV5-1 and TRBJ2-1; D not certain. The length of the CDR3 is 13 residues. The germline V gene has CDR1 SGHRS and CDR2 YFSETQ. V lost 4 bases, J lost 9 bases, and 14 bases lay in between. DNA of the CDR3: TGCGCCAGCAGCCCCACCCCCGTCGGTGAGCAGTTCTTC. Amino acid sequence: CASSPTPVGEQFF.

The chain has TRBV5-1 and TRBJ1-2, with 9 positions matching TRBD1. Germline V lookup: CDR1 SGHRS, CDR2 YFSETQ. V shed 0 bases and J 3 bases; nucleotides not matched to a gene: 6. CDR3 length equals 16 residues. The CDR3 sequence is CASSLGGTGSDYGYTF. CDR3 DNA: TGCGCCAGCAGCTTGGGGGGGACAGGGAGCGACTATGGCTACACCTTC.

The chain carries TRBV2 and TRBJ2-1; 7 bases line up with TRBD2. Germline lookup yields CDR1 SNHLY and CDR2 FYNNEI. The CDR3 spans 14 residues. The V segment lost 7 bases and the J segment 6 bases; nucleotides outside the gene matches: 9. DNA of the CDR3: TGTGCCAGCACCCACCCGGGAGGAGTCAATGAGCAGTTCTTC. It codes for CASTHPGGVNEQFF.

The rearrangement uses TRBV10-2 and TRBJ2-5; D gene ambiguous. The CDR3 has 13 residues. CDR1 WSHSY and CDR2 SAAADI come from the germline V gene. The germline V and J ends were trimmed by 4 bases and 1 base, with 7 bases remaining between them. The CDR3 loop reads CASSGQAQETQYF. CDR3 in DNA: TGCGCCAGCAGTGGGCAGGCCCAAGAGACCCAGTACTTC.

The rearrangement links TRBV7-3 to TRBJ2-1; 7 nucleotides agree with TRBD2. The germline CDR1 and CDR2 sequences are SGHTA and FQGTGA. Losses at the gene ends were 1 base for V and 7 bases for J; bases not matched to a gene: 7. The CDR3 extends over 15 amino acids. The CDR3 here is CASSLRGGGSNEQFF. The CDR3 DNA is TGTGCCAGCAGCTTAAGAGGCGGGGGAAGTAATGAGCAGTTCTTC.

The chain employs TRBV15 and TRBJ1-2; no clear D gene. The CDR3 covers 14 residues. Germline values: CDR1 LNHNV, CDR2 YYDKDF (reference sequence). V gave up 0 bases and J gave up 4 bases, with 9 bases separating them. CDR3 sequence reads: CATSREWLAYGYTF. CDR3 DNA: TGTGCCACCAGCAGAGAGTGGTTGGCCTATGGCTACACCTTC.

The chain uses TRBV4-3 and TRBJ2-1, with D maybe TRBD1 (5 bases). The ends were cut back, 0 bases at V and 5 bases at J, with 11 bases in the middle. CDR1 is LGHNA and CDR2 is YSLEER in the germline V gene. CDR3 size: 15 residues. The CDR3 DNA reads as TGCGCCAGCAGCCAAGATTTCAGGGCTCACAATGAGCAGTTCTTC. As protein: CASSQDFRAHNEQFF.

V gene TRBV7-2 combines with J gene TRBJ1-1; 9 positions agree with TRBD1. In germline, CDR1 is SGHTA, CDR2 FQGNSA. V lost 5 bases to trimming and J lost 10 bases; unmatched junction nucleotides: 11. The CDR3 is 14 residues long. CDR3 residues: CASSLKTGGVGAFF. In DNA, the CDR3 is TGTGCCAGCAGCCTAAAAACAGGGGGCGTGGGAGCTTTCTTT.

V gene TRBV2 combines with J gene TRBJ2-7, with TRBD2 matching over 10 bases. V was clipped by 0 bases and J by 3 bases; unmatched bases: 2. The CDR3 consists of 15 residues. Germline CDR1 SNHLY, CDR2 FYNNEI. CDR3 in amino acids: CASSEASGGYYEQYF. The CDR3 DNA is TGTGCCAGCAGTGAAGCTAGCGGGGGGTACTACGAGCAGTACTTC.

The gene calls are TRBV29-1 and TRBJ1-2, with D unclear. The CDR3 has 11 amino acids. V was pared by 0 bases and J by 12 bases, with 11 bases between. Germline CDR1 and CDR2: SQVTM and ANQGSEA. CDR3 sequence: CSVEDPASHTF. CDR3 nucleotide sequence: TGCAGCGTTGAAGATCCGGCTAGCCACACCTTC.

The chain carries TRBV27 and TRBJ2-1, with D possibly TRBD1 on 5 matching bases. The CDR3 runs to 15 residues. V dropped 2 bases and J dropped 0 bases, with 8 bases sitting between them. Germline CDR1 and CDR2: MNHEY and SMNVEV (reference sequence). The CDR3 DNA reads as TGTGCCAGCAGTTTAAGGGGTCCCTCCTACAATGAGCAGTTCTTC. Translation gives CASSLRGPSYNEQFF.

The V gene is TRBV29-1, the J gene TRBJ2-7; D is possibly TRBD1 (6 bases). V lost 6 bases and J lost 6, with 15 bases in between. Germline V gene data show CDR1 as SQVTM and CDR2 as ANQGSEA. The CDR3 loop spans 12 amino acids. The CDR3 here is CSVHTGIREQYF. The CDR3 DNA sequence: TGCAGCGTCCACACAGGGATCCGCGAGCAGTACTTC.

The V call is TRBV7-9, the J call TRBJ2-7; D possibly corresponds to TRBD1 (6 bases). V lost 1 base and J 3 bases, leaving 13 bases between the germline ends. CDR1 and CDR2 (germline): SEHNR, FQNEAQ (reference sequence). The CDR3 has 15 residues. The CDR3 region has the DNA TGTGCCAGCAGCTTAGGGGAAGGACAGTTCTACGAGCAGTACTTC. It specifies CASSLGEGQFYEQYF.

The rearrangement links TRBV18 to TRBJ2-3; TRBD1 aligns across 10 bases. Germline CDR1 reads KGHSH; CDR2 reads LQKENI. V lost 2 bases, J lost 4 bases, and 15 bases stayed unmatched. CDR3 size: 19 residues. In DNA form, the CDR3 reads TGTGCCAGCTCACCAAGAGGGCGGATCCGGGGACAGGGGTCAGATACGCAGTATTTT. Translating it yields CASSPRGRIRGQGSDTQYF.

V usage is TRBV2 and J usage is TRBJ2-7, with D hard to call. V gave up 5 bases and J gave up 0 bases, with 14 bases separating them. The CDR3 runs 15 residues. Germline assignment: CDR1 SNHLY and CDR2 FYNNEI. CDR3 DNA sequence: TGTGCCAGCAGTTTGGGCCGATCCACCTCCTACGAGCAGTACTTC. The encoded protein is CASSLGRSTSYEQYF.

The chain joins TRBV5-1 to TRBJ2-1; 9 positions agree with TRBD2. The V and J ends lost 0 bases and 4 bases, in that order; junction bases with no gene match: 5. Germline V lookup: CDR1 SGHRS, CDR2 YFSETQ. The CDR3 contains 16 residues. The CDR3: CASSLAGLAGYNEQFF. The CDR3 region has the DNA TGCGCCAGCAGCTTGGCCGGGCTAGCGGGATACAATGAGCAGTTCTTC.

The CDR3 loop reads CAISRQGPNQPQHF. CDR3 nucleotides: TGTGCCATCAGTCGACAGGGTCCTAATCAGCCCCAGCATTTT. This chain connects TRBV10-3 to TRBJ1-5, with 7 bases lining up with TRBD1. Germline-derived CDR1 and CDR2 are ENHRY and SYGVKD. V was pared by 5 bases and J by 4 bases, with 5 bases of the junction left unmatched. CDR3 length: 14 residues.

The gene calls are TRBV4-3 and TRBJ1-1; D may be TRBD1 (6 bases). CDR3 length: 13 amino acids. V was shortened by 0 bases and J by 12 bases, with 14 bases between the two germline ends. CDR1 is LGHNA, CDR2 YSLEER, per germline. DNA of the CDR3: TGCGCCAGCAGCCAAGATACGGGGGGCCGGCCTTTCTTT. The encoded protein is CASSQDTGGRPFF.

This rearrangement joins TRBV9 to TRBJ2-3; D remains unclear. The V and J ends lost 0 bases and 2 bases respectively, with 10 bases between them. The CDR3 loop spans 15 amino acids. Germline assignment: CDR1 SGDLS and CDR2 YYNGEE. The CDR3 region has the DNA TGTGCCAGCAGCGTAGCTTTATCCCCCACAGATACGCAGTATTTT. Its protein product is CASSVALSPTDTQYF.

J is TRBJ2-7 and V is TRBV19, with 8 nucleotides matching TRBD1. This CDR3 spans 14 amino acids. Germline CDR1 reads LNHDA; CDR2 reads SQIVND (reference sequence). V trimming: 3 bases; J trimming: 1 base; junction bases outside the gene matches: 2. Here the CDR3 DNA reads TGTGCCAGTAGTATCCGGACAGGGTCCTACGAGCAGTACTTC. It is translated as CASSIRTGSYEQYF.

The CDR3, as DNA: TGTGCCAGCAGTTACGGCGGGGGCAGGGGCAATCAGCCCCAGCATTTT. Translating it yields CASSYGGGRGNQPQHF. The V call is TRBV6-5, the J call TRBJ1-5; TRBD1 is a possible D gene (6 bases). The germline gives CDR1 MNHEY, CDR2 SVGAGI. The ends were cut back, 2 bases at V and 2 bases at J, with 13 bases in the middle. The length of the CDR3 is 16 residues.

The gene calls are TRBV4-2 and TRBJ1-5, with TRBD1 matching over 7 bases. Germline CDR1 reads LGHNA; CDR2 reads YNFKEQ. J was trimmed by 0 bases and V by 4 bases; bases with no gene match: 15. The CDR3 totals 19 residues. CDR3 loop: CASSPQQGLQGYSNQPQHF. CDR3 nucleotides: TGTGCCAGCAGCCCCCAACAGGGGCTACAGGGATATAGCAATCAGCCCCAGCATTTT.

The chain has TRBV19 and TRBJ2-7; tentatively, D is TRBD1 (5 bases). CDR1 and CDR2 from the germline V gene are LNHDA and SQIVND (reference sequence). The CDR3 sequence is 13 residues long. Trimming removed 6 bases at V and 2 bases at J, with 11 bases between. The CDR3 nucleotides read TGTGCCAGTAGCGTCACAGGAACCTACGAGCAGTACTTC. The encoded protein is CASSVTGTYEQYF.

This clone was detected once. The chain carries TRBV9 and TRBJ2-2, with 15 nucleotides matching TRBD2. This CDR3 has 19 residues. J gave up 0 bases and V 0 bases, and 3 bases lay outside the gene matches. Germline V CDR1 and CDR2: SGDLS, YYNGEE. This CDR3 is CASSVVGTSGGPNTGELFF. For the CDR3, the DNA is TGTGCCAGCAGCGTAGTGGGGACTAGCGGGGGGCCGAACACCGGGGAGCTGTTTTTT.

The chain joins TRBV7-3 to TRBJ1-2; 7 nucleotides line up with TRBD1. The length of the CDR3 is 14 residues. The ends lost 5 bases at V and 7 bases at J; junction bases unmatched: 10. CDR1 is SGHTA and CDR2 is FQGTGA in the germline V gene. Here the CDR3 DNA reads TGTGCCAGCAGCCCCCAGGGGGGTGGTGGTGGCTACACCTTC. Its protein is CASSPQGGGGGYTF.

V usage is TRBV11-1 and J usage is TRBJ2-3; 7 bases line up with TRBD2. Germline V gene sequence: CDR1 SGHAT, CDR2 FQDESV (reference sequence). The CDR3 consists of 16 residues. Trimming at V came to 7 bases and at J to 4 bases, leaving 14 bases not matched to a gene. DNA for the CDR3: TGTGCCAGCACCAAGAACCCCAGCGGGACGGCAGATACGCAGTATTTT. Residues: CASTKNPSGTADTQYF. The variable domain in full, with the rest retrieved from reference TRBV11-1 and TRBJ2-3, is EAEVAQSPRYKITEKSQAVAFWCDPISGHATLYWYRQILGQGPELLVQFQDESVVDDSQLPKDRFSAERLKGVDSTLKIQPAELGDSAMYLCASTKNPSGTADTQYFGPGTRLTVL.

The J gene is TRBJ1-2, the V gene TRBV7-2; the D gene is possibly TRBD1 (5 bases). Germline V CDR1 and CDR2: SGHTA, FQGNSA. V lost 4 bases and J 6 bases, leaving 9 bases between the germline ends. This CDR3 is built from 12 residues. Here the CDR3 reads CASSSWTHGYTF. The CDR3 DNA reads as TGTGCCAGCAGCTCTTGGACACATGGCTACACCTTC.

This clone was observed once. The chain recombines TRBV9 with TRBJ2-3, with D unresolved. Germline CDR1 reads SGDLS; CDR2 reads YYNGEE. V lost 4 bases, J lost 4 bases, and 10 bases lay in between. The CDR3 is made up of 13 amino acids. CDR3 bases: TGTGCCAGCAGCACTCGTCTCGCAGATACGCAGTATTTT. Translated, it gives CASSTRLADTQYF.

This chain joins TRBV7-9 and TRBJ2-6; 9 nucleotides agree with TRBD1. Per germline, CDR1 SEHNR and CDR2 FQNEAQ (reference sequence). The CDR3 spans 18 residues. The V gene end was trimmed by 0 bases and the J gene end by 4 bases; junction bases not matched to a gene: 7. CDR3 coding DNA: TGTGCCAGCAGCTTAGCCCCCTACAGGGGGCGCGGGGCCAACGTCCTGACTTTC. Encoded protein: CASSLAPYRGRGANVLTF.